What follows are 16 T cell receptor beta chains derived from one specimen sequenced in a study of vaccination effects on CD4 cells after COVID-19. These receptors have no identified antigens. When ten to eleven days of culture had elapsed, CD4+ T cells were isolated. Two-dose vaccination with either BNT162b2 or mRNA-1273 was given to the participants. Sequencing used immunoSEQ multiplex PCR; TCRdb keeps in-frame clones, though not all of them. The sample lists 66,000 or so clones, less than 80% seen once, with roughly 2.2% in the top ten. The material sequenced was CD4+ T cells from PBMCs cultured without peptide, taken after COVID-19 vaccination. Receptors originate from a human donor who received a COVID-19 vaccine.

The V gene is TRBV3-1 (or the pseudogene TRBV3-2), the J gene TRBJ2-1; D not certain. The CDR3 runs 14 residues. The germline V gene has CDR1 LGHDT and CDR2 YNNKEL (reference sequence). V was shortened by 1 base and J by 7 bases, with 11 bases between the two germline ends. CDR3 nucleotides: TGTGCCAGCAGCCAAGGTGTCGATGGAAATGAGCAGTTCTTC. It yields the protein CASSQGVDGNEQFF.

The chain combines TRBV19 with TRBJ1-2, with D maybe TRBD1 (5 bases). V was trimmed by 7 bases and J by 6 bases, leaving 18 bases between them. Per germline, CDR1 LNHDA and CDR2 SQIVND (reference sequence). This CDR3 is 14 amino acids long. For the CDR3, the DNA is TGTGCCAGTACCCCGCTGGGGGGTTACAATGGCTACACCTTC. This translates into CASTPLGGYNGYTF.

The chain combines TRBV5-1 with TRBJ2-5; 8 positions agree with TRBD1. With V trimmed by 4 bases and J by 5 bases, 10 bases remained unmatched. The germline V gene has CDR1 SGHRS and CDR2 YFSETQ. This CDR3 has 15 residues. CDR3 sequence reads: CASSGPTGGAETQYF. As DNA, the CDR3 is TGCGCCAGCAGCGGGCCCACAGGGGGAGCGGAGACCCAGTACTTC.

The sample holds one count of this clone. The CDR3 bases are TGTGCCAGCAGGGACGATTACGAGCAGTACGTC. As protein: CASRDDYEQYV. The genes are TRBV6-4 and TRBJ2-7; D is unresolved. Trimming shortened V by 6 bases and J by 4 bases, and 7 bases separated the two germline ends. Germline CDR1 reads MRHNA; CDR2 reads SNTAGT. The CDR3 has 11 amino acids.

The CDR3 reads CASSLRTGGADGYTF. In DNA, the CDR3 is TGTGCCAGCAGCTTGAGAACAGGGGGCGCGGATGGCTACACCTTC. V and J are TRBV5-5 and TRBJ1-2; 9 bases agree with TRBD1. Germline loops: CDR1 SGHKS, CDR2 YYEKEE (reference sequence). This CDR3 has 15 residues. With 1 base clipped from V and 6 bases from J, the junction kept 7 bases outside the gene matches.

The chain carries TRBV21-1 and TRBJ2-7. TRBV21-1 corresponds to a pseudogene. CDR3 length: 15 amino acids. CDR3 in DNA: TGTGCCAGCAGCAAAGTAGGCCGGGACCCCTACGAGCAGTACGTC. It codes for CASSKVGRDPYEQYV.

The J gene is TRBJ2-1, the V gene TRBV5-4; perhaps TRBD1 as D (6 bases). The length of the CDR3 is 15 residues. CDR1 and CDR2 (germline): SGHNT, YYREEE (reference sequence). Trimming shortened V by 4 bases and J by 1 base, and 12 bases separated the two germline ends. CDR3 nucleotides: TGTGCCAGCAGCAAACAGGGCTCATCCTACAATGAGCAGTTCTTC. Translating it yields CASSKQGSSYNEQFF.

The CDR3 sequence is CATQESNTGELFF. The CDR3 coding sequence is TGTGCCACCCAGGAGTCGAACACCGGGGAGCTGTTTTTT. V gene TRBV24-1 combines with J gene TRBJ2-2; no reliable D call. The CDR3 spans 13 residues. Germline V gene sequence: CDR1 KGHDR, CDR2 SFDVKD. With 9 bases removed from V and 0 bases from J, the gap between germline ends came to 7 bases.

The CDR3 DNA sequence: TGTGCCAGCAGCCAGGAGGACAGGTTCGGAAAACTGTTTTTT. Translated, it gives CASSQEDRFGKLFF. The V call is TRBV11-2, the J call TRBJ1-4, with 7 bases that match TRBD1. With V trimmed by 5 bases and J by 10 bases, 10 bases remained unmatched. The CDR3 has 14 residues. Germline V CDR1 and CDR2: SGHAT, FQNNGV.

The rearrangement links TRBV14 to TRBJ1-3; perhaps TRBD1 as D (5 bases). CDR1 and CDR2 from the germline V gene are SGHDN and FVKESK. The CDR3 is 14 residues long. Trimming shortened V by 3 bases and J by 1 base, and 7 bases separated the two germline ends. CDR3 nucleotide sequence: TGTGCCAGCAGCCAGCAGGGATCTGGAAACACCATATATTTT. It codes for CASSQQGSGNTIYF.

The rearrangement links TRBV18 to TRBJ1-1; D is undetermined. This CDR3 contains 14 residues. Germline assignment: CDR1 KGHSH and CDR2 LQKENI. The V end lost 2 bases, the J end lost 0 bases, and 7 bases lay between the germline ends. The CDR3 DNA follows: TGTGCCAGCTCACCAACGGGAATGAACACTGAAGCTTTCTTT. Translating gives CASSPTGMNTEAFF.

The V gene is TRBV6-5, the J gene TRBJ1-2, with 8 bases fitting TRBD1. The CDR3 has 14 residues. The J segment lost 3 bases and the V segment lost 6 bases, leaving 6 bases of the junction unmatched. Germline V gives CDR1 MNHEY, CDR2 SVGAGI. The CDR3 region has the DNA TGTGCCAGCAGCCGAGGACAGGGCCACTATGGCTACACCTTC. Translated: CASSRGQGHYGYTF.

The chain links TRBV18 to TRBJ1-1; 8 bases agree with TRBD1. The germline gives CDR1 KGHSH, CDR2 LQKENI. J gave up 3 bases and V 6 bases, and 6 bases lay outside the gene matches. CDR3 length equals 14 residues. CDR3 bases: TGTGCCAGCTCGCTGCAGGGGGCGGACACTGAAGCTTTCTTT. Its translation: CASSLQGADTEAFF.

The gene calls are TRBV18 and TRBJ2-4; 7 positions match TRBD1. The V segment lost 2 bases and the J segment 0 bases; nucleotides outside the gene matches: 4. The V gene's germline CDR1 is KGHSH and CDR2 LQKENI. The CDR3 sequence is 16 residues long. The CDR3 bases are TGTGCCAGCTCACCAAGACAGGGAGTAGCCAAAAACATTCAGTACTTC. Amino acid sequence: CASSPRQGVAKNIQYF.

The V and J genes are TRBV6-5 and TRBJ1-2; the match to TRBD1 covers 8 bases. J gave up 5 bases and V 6 bases, and 11 bases lay outside the gene matches. Looked up from germline, CDR1 is MNHEY and CDR2 is SVGAGI. The CDR3 has 15 amino acids. The CDR3 sequence: CASRDSDRVKYGYTF. The CDR3 nucleotides read TGTGCCAGCAGGGATTCGGACAGGGTTAAGTATGGCTACACCTTC.

The gene calls are TRBV2 and TRBJ2-5; 7 bases map to TRBD1. The CDR3 is 13 residues long. The germline CDR1 and CDR2 sequences are SNHLY and FYNNEI. V gave up 10 bases and J gave up 4 bases; unmatched junction bases: 9. This CDR3 is CATNRGQSETQYF. CDR3 nucleotide sequence: TGTGCCACGAATCGGGGACAGTCAGAGACCCAGTACTTC.